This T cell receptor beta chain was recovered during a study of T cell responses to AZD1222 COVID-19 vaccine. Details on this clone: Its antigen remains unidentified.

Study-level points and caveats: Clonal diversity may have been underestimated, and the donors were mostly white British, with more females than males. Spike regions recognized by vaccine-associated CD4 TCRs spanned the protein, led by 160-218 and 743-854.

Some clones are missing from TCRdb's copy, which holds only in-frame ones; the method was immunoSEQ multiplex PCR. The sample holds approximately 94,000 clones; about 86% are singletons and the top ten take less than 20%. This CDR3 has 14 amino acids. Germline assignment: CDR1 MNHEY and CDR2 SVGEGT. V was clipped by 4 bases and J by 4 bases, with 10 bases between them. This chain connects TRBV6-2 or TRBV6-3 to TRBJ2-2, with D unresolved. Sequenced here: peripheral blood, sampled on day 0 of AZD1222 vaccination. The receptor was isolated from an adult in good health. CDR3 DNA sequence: TGTGCCAGCAGTTCTTACTCGAGCACCGGGGAGCTGTTTTTT. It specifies CASSSYSSTGELFF.